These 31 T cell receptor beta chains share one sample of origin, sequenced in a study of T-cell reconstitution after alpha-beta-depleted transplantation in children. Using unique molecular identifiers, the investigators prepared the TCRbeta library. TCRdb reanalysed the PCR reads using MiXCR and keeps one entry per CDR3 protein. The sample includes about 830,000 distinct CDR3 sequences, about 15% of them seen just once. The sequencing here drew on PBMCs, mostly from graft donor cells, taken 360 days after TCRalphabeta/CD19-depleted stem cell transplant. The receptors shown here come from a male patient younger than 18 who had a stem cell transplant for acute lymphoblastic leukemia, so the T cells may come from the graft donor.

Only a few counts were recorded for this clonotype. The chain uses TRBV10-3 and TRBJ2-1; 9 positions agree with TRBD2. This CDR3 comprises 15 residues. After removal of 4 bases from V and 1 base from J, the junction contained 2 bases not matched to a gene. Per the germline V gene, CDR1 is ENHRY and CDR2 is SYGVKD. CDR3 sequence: CAISGSGRSYNEQFF. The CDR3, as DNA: TGTGCCATCAGTGGAAGCGGGAGGTCCTACAATGAGCAGTTCTTC.

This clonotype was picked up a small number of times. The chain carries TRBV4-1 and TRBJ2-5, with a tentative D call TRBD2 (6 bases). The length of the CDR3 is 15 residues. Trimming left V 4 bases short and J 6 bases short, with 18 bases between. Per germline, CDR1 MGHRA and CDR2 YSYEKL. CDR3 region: CASSPLTGRIKTQYF. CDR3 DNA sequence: TGCGCCAGCAGCCCCCTAACGGGGAGGATAAAGACCCAGTACTTC.

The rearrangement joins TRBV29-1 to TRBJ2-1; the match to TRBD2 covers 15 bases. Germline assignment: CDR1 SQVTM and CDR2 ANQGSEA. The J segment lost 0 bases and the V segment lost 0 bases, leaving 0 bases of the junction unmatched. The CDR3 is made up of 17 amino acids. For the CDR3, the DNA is TGCAGCGTTGAAGAGGGACTAGCGGGAGGCTCCTACAATGAGCAGTTCTTC. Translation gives CSVEEGLAGGSYNEQFF.

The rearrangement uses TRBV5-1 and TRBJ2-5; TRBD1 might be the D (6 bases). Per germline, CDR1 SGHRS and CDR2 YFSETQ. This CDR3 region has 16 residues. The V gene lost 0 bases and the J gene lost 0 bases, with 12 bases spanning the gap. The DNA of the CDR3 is TGCGCCAGCAGCTTGGCAACAGGGTCGTACCAAGAGACCCAGTACTTC. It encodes CASSLATGSYQETQYF. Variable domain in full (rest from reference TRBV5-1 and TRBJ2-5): KAGVTQTPRYLIKTRGQQVTLSCSPISGHRSVSWYQQTPGQGLQFLFEYFSETQRNKGNFPGRFSGRQFSNSRSEMNVSTLELGDSALYLCASSLATGSYQETQYFGPGTRLLVL.

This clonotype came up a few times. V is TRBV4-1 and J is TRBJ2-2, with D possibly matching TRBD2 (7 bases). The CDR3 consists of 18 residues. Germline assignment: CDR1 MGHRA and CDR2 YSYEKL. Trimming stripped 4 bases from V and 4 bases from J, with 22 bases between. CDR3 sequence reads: CASSLERSGGAFTGELFF. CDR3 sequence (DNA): TGCGCCAGCAGCCTAGAGAGGTCGGGGGGCGCGTTCACCGGGGAGCTGTTTTTT.

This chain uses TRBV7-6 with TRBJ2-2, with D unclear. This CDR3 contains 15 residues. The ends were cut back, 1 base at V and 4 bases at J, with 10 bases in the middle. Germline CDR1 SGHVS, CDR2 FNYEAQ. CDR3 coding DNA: TGTGCCAGCAGCTTAGGCACTCCGGGCACCGGGGAGCTGTTTTTT. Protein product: CASSLGTPGTGELFF.

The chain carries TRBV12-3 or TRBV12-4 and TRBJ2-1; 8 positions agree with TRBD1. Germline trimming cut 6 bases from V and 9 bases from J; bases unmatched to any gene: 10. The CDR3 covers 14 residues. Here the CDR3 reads CASRPRTGLSEQFF. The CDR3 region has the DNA TGTGCCAGCAGACCGCGGACAGGGTTAAGTGAGCAGTTCTTC.

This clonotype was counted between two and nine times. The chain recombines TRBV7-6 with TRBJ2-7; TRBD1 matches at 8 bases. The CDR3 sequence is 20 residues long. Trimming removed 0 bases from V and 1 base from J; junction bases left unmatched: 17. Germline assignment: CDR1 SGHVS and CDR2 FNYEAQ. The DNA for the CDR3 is TGTGCCAGCAGCTTAGCCGATCACAAAAAAGGGGACAGGTCATCCTACGAGCAGTACTTC. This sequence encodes CASSLADHKKGDRSSYEQYF.

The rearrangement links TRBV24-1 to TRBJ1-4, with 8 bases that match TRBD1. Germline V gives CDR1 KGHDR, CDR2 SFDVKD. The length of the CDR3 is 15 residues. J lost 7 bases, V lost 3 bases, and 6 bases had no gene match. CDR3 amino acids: CATSDRQGRGEKLFF. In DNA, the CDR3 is TGTGCCACCAGTGATCGACAGGGGCGAGGTGAAAAACTGTTTTTT.

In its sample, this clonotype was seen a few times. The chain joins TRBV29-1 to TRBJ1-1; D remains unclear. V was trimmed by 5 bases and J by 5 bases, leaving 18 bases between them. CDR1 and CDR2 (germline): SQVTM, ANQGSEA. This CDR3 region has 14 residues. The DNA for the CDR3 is TGCAGCGTTAGGGAGTTACTTGGTGGGACTGAAGCTTTCTTT. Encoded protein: CSVRELLGGTEAFF.

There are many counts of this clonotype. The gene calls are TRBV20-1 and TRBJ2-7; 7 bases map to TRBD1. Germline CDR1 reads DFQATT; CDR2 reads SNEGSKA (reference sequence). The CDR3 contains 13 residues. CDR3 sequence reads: CSAGDRFSYEQYF. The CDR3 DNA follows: TGCAGCGCTGGGGACAGATTCTCCTACGAGCAGTACTTC.

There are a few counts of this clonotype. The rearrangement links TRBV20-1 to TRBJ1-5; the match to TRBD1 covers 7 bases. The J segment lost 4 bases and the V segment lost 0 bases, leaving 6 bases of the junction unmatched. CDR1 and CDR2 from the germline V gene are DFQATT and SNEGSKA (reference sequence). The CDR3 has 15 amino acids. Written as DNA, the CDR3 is TGCAGTGCTAGAGATCCAGGGGGTCGGAATCAGCCCCAGCATTTT. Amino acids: CSARDPGGRNQPQHF.

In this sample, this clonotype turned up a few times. CDR3 residues: CSVRDRHYGYTF. CDR3 DNA sequence: TGCAGCGTCCGGGACAGGCACTATGGCTACACCTTC. The rearrangement links TRBV29-1 to TRBJ1-2, with 8 bases that match TRBD1. Trimming took 6 bases from V and 3 from J; bases not matched to a gene: 3. Germline lookup yields CDR1 SQVTM and CDR2 ANQGSEA. CDR3 length: 12 amino acids.

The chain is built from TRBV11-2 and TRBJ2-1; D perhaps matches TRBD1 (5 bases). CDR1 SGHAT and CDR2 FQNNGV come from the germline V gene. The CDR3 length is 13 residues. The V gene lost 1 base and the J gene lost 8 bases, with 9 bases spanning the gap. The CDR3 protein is CASSLARADEQFF. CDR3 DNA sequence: TGTGCCAGCAGCTTAGCCAGGGCCGATGAGCAGTTCTTC.

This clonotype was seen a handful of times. The CDR3 here is CASSGQGGVAEAFF. CDR3 bases: TGCGCCAGCAGCGGACAGGGGGGGGTTGCTGAAGCTTTCTTT. The rearrangement links TRBV5-1 to TRBJ1-1; 10 bases are a match to TRBD1. The germline V gene has CDR1 SGHRS and CDR2 YFSETQ. Unmatched junction bases numbered 6, after V lost 4 bases and J lost 6 bases. This CDR3 has 14 amino acids.

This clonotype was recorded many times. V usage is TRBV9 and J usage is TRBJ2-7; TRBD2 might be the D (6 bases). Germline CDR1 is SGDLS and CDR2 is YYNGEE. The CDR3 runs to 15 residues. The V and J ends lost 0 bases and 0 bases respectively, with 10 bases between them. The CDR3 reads CASSVDAGSSYEQYF. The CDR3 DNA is TGTGCCAGCAGCGTAGATGCGGGAAGCTCCTACGAGCAGTACTTC.

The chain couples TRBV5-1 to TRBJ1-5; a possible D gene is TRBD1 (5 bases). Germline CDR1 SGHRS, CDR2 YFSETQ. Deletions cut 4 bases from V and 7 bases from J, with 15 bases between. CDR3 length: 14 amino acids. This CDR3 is CASSPGDWGQPQHF. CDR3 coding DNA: TGCGCCAGCAGCCCCGGGGATTGGGGCCAGCCCCAGCATTTT.

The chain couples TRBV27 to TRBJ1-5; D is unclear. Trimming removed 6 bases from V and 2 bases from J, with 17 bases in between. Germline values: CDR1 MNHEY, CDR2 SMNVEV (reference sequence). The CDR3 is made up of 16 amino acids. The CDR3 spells CASSPLPRAGNQPQHF. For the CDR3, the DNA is TGTGCCAGCAGCCCCCTCCCAAGGGCCGGCAATCAGCCCCAGCATTTT.

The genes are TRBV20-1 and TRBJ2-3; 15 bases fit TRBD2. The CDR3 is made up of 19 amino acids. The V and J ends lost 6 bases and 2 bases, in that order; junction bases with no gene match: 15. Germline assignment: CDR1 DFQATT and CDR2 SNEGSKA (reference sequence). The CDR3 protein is CSATRRTSGREAPTDTQYF. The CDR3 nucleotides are TGCAGTGCCACCAGGAGGACTAGCGGGAGGGAGGCCCCCACAGATACGCAGTATTTT.

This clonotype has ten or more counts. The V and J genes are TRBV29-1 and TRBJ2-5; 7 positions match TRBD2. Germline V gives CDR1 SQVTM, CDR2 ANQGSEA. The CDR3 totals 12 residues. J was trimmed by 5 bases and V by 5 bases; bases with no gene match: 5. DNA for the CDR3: TGCAGCGTTACGGGAGCGGGGGAGACCCAGTACTTC. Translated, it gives CSVTGAGETQYF.

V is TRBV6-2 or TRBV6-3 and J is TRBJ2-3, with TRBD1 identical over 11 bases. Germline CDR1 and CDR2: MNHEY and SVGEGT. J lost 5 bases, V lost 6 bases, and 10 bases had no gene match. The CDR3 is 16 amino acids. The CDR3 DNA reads TGTGCCAGCAGCCCCCTGGACAGGGGGCTTGAAGATACGCAGTATTTT. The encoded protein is CASSPLDRGLEDTQYF.

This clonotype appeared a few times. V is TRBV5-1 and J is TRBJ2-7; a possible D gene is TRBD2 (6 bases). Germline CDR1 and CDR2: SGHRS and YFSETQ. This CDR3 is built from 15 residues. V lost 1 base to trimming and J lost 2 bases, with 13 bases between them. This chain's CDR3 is CASSLTLGGPYEQYF. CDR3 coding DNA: TGCGCCAGCAGCTTGACCCTGGGAGGCCCCTACGAGCAGTACTTC.

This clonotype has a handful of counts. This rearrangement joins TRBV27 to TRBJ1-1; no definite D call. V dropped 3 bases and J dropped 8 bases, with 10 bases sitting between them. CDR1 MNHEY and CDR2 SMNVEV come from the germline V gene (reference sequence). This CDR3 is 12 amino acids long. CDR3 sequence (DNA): TGTGCCAGCAGTTTCCCTTTGGGGGAAGCTTTCTTT. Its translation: CASSFPLGEAFF.

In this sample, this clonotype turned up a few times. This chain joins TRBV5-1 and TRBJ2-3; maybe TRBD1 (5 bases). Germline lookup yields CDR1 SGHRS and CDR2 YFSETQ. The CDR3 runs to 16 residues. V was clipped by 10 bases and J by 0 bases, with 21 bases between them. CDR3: CAQQVWGVRSTDTQYF. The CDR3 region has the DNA TGCGCCCAGCAGGTGTGGGGCGTACGAAGCACAGATACGCAGTATTTT.

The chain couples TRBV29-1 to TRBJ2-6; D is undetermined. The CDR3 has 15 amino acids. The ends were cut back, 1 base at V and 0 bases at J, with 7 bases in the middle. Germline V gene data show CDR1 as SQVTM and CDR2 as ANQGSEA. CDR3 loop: CSVEGLLSGANVLTF. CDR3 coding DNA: TGCAGCGTTGAAGGTTTGCTCTCTGGGGCCAACGTCCTGACTTTC.

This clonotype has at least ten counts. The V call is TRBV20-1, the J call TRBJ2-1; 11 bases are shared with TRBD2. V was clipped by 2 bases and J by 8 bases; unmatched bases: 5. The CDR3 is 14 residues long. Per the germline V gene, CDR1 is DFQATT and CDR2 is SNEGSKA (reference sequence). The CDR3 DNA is TGCAGTGCTAGAACTAGCGGGAGTGCAGATGAGCAGTTCTTC. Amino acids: CSARTSGSADEQFF.

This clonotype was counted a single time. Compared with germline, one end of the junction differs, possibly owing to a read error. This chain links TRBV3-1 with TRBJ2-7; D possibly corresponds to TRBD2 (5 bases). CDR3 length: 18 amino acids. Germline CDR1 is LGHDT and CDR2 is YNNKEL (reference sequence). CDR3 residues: CACSQLGSVPWTTYEQYF. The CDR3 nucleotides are TGTGCCTGCAGCCAACTAGGGAGCGTACCTTGGACCACCTACGAGCAGTACTTC.

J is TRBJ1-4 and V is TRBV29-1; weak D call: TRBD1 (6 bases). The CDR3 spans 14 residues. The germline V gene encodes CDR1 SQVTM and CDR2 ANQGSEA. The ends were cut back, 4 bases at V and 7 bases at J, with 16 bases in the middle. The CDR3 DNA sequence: TGCAGCGTTGCCCGACAGGAAAGGGGTGAAAAACTGTTTTTT. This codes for CSVARQERGEKLFF.

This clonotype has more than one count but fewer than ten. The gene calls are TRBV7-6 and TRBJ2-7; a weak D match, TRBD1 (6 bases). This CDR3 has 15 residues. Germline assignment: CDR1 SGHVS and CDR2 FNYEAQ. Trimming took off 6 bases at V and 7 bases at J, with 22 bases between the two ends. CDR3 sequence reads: CASSPVGDTRLEQYF. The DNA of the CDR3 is TGTGCCAGCAGTCCTGTCGGGGACACCCGTCTAGAGCAGTACTTC.

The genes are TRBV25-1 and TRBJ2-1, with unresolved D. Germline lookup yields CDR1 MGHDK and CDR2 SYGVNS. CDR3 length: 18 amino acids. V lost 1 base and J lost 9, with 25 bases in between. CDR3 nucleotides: TGTGCCAGCAGTGAATTCCCCCCTAGAGTCCCCCCTGAAACTGAGCAGTTCTTC. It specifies CASSEFPPRVPPETEQFF.

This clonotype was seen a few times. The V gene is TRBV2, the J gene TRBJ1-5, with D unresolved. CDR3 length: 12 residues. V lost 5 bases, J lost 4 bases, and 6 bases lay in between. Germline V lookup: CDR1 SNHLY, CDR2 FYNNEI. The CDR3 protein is CASSFENQPQHF. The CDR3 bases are TGTGCCAGCAGTTTCGAGAATCAGCCCCAGCATTTT.